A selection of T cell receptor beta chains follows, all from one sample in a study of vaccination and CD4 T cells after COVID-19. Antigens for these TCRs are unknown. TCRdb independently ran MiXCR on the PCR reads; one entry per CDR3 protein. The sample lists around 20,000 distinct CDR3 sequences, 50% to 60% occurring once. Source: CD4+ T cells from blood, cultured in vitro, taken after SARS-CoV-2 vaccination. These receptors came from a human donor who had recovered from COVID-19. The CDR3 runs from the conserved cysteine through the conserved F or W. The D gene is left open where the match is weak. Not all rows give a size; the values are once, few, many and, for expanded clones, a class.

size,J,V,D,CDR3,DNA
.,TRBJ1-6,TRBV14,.,CASSQDGLNSPLHF,TGTGCCAGCAGCCAAGATGGCCTAAATTCACCCCTCCACTTT
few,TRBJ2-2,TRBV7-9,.,CASTTNPTGELFF,TGTGCCAGCACCACGAATCCCACCGGGGAGCTGTTTTTT
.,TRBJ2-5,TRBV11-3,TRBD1,CASGSGGVQETQYF,TGTGCCAGCGGGTCAGGGGGAGTCCAAGAGACCCAGTACTTC
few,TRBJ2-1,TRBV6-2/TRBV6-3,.,CASSPTASSYNEQFF,TGTGCCAGCAGCCCAACCGCGAGCTCCTACAATGAGCAGTTCTTC
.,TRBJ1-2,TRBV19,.,CASSPAMASSGYTF,TGTGCCAGTAGCCCGGCCATGGCCTCTTCTGGCTACACCTTC
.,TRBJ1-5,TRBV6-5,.,CASSYPGGNQPQHF,TGTGCCAGCAGTTACCCGGGGGGCAATCAGCCCCAGCATTTT
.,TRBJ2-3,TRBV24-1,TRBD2,CATGLAGSSDTQYF,TGTGCCACGGGACTAGCGGGAAGTTCAGATACGCAGTATTTT
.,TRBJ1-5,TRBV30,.,CAWSLGGPGNQPQHF,TGTGCCTGGAGTTTGGGGGGCCCGGGCAATCAGCCCCAGCATTTT
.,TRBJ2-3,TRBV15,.,CATSREAPGQYTQYF,TGTGCCACCAGCAGAGAGGCCCCGGGGCAGTATACGCAGTATTTT
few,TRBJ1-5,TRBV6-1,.,CASSPGGLPPQHF,TGTGCCTCCTCCCCGGGGGGTCTTCCGCCCCAGCATTTT
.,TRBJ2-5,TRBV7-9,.,CASSLSTALSETQYF,TGTGCCAGCAGCTTAAGTACAGCACTCTCGGAGACCCAGTACTTC
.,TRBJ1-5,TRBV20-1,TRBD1,CSARPSEDRGQPQHF,TGCAGTGCTAGACCCTCCGAGGACAGGGGCCAGCCCCAGCATTTT
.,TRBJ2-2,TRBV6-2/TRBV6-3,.,CASGRTYNTGELFF,TGTGCCAGCGGAAGGACCTATAACACCGGGGAGCTGTTTTTT
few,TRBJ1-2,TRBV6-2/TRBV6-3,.,CASSFTTPRGYTF,TGTGCCAGCAGTTTTACCACGCCAAGGGGCTACACCTTC
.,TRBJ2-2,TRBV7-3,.,CASSLINTGELFF,TGTGCCAGCAGCTTAATAAACACCGGGGAGCTGTTTTTT
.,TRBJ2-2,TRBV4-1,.,CASKGSNTGELFF,TGCGCCAGCAAGGGGTCGAACACCGGGGAGCTGTTTTTT
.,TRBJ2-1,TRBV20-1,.,CSASGRKGNEQFF,TGCAGTGCTAGCGGCCGCAAAGGGAATGAGCAGTTCTTC
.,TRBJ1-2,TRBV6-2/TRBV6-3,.,CASSITGNYGYTF,TGTGCCAGCAGTATTACAGGAAACTATGGCTACACCTTC
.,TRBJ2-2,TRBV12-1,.,CASSPGDVVTGELFF,TGTGCCAGCAGCCCGGGAGATGTTGTTACCGGGGAGCTGTTTTTT
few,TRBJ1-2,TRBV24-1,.,CATWSSNYGYTF,TGTGCCACATGGAGTTCTAACTATGGCTACACCTTC
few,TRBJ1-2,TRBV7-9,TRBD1,CASSFADRDYGYTF,TGTGCCAGCAGCTTCGCCGACAGGGACTATGGCTACACCTTC
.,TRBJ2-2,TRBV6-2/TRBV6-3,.,CASSYSGMGGELFF,TGTGCCAGCAGTTACTCGGGCATGGGCGGGGAGCTGTTTTTT
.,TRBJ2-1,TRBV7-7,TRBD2,CASSPGHGGKDEQFF,TGTGCCAGCAGCCCTGGCCACGGGGGGAAGGATGAGCAGTTCTTC
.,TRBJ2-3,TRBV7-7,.,CASGDADTQYF,TGTGCCAGCGGAGATGCAGATACGCAGTATTTT
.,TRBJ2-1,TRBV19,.,CASTEQNEQFF,TGTGCCAGTACGGAGCAGAATGAGCAGTTCTTC
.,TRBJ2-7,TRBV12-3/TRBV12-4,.,CASSPGSYEQYF,TGTGCCAGCAGTCCCGGTAGCTACGAGCAGTACTTC
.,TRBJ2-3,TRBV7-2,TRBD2,CASRLLAGAVDTQYF,TGTGCCAGCAGGTTACTAGCGGGGGCTGTAGATACGCAGTATTTT
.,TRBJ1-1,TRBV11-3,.,CASSSSPGLNTEAFF,TGTGCCAGCAGTTCCTCTCCAGGGTTGAACACTGAAGCTTTCTTT
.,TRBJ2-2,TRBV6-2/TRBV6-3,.,CASSWGTGELFF,TGTGCCAGCAGTTGGGGCACCGGGGAGCTGTTTTTT
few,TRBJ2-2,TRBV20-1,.,CSARTIHTGELFF,TGCAGTGCCAGGACTATACACACCGGGGAGCTGTTTTTT
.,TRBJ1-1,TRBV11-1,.,CASSSGQLAEAFF,TGTGCCAGCAGCAGCGGACAGTTGGCTGAAGCTTTCTTT
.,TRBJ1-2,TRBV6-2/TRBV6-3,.,CASWRGAATNYGYTF,TGTGCCAGCTGGCGGGGAGCGGCGACTAACTATGGCTACACCTTC
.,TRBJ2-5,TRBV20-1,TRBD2,CSAAPGLAVQETQYF,TGCAGTGCTGCACCGGGACTAGCGGTCCAAGAGACCCAGTACTTC
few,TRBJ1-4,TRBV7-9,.,CASSLTRQPEKLFF,TGTGCCAGCAGCTTAACGCGGCAACCTGAAAAACTGTTTTTT
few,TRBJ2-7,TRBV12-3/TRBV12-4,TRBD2,CASRLAGVHEQYF,TGTGCCAGCCGACTAGCGGGAGTCCACGAGCAGTACTTC
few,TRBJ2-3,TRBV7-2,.,CASSLVSGSLADTQYF,TGTGCCAGCAGCTTAGTTTCGGGGTCCCTGGCAGATACGCAGTATTTT
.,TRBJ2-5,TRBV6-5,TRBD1,CASSYRGRETQYF,TGTGCCAGCAGTTACAGGGGGCGGGAGACCCAGTACTTC
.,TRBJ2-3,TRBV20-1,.,CSAPTGGGADTQYF,TGCAGTGCACCGACAGGCGGTGGGGCAGATACGCAGTATTTT
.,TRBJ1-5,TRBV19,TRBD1,CASSIVGRGQDQPQHF,TGTGCCAGTAGTATAGTCGGAAGGGGGCAGGATCAGCCCCAGCATTTT
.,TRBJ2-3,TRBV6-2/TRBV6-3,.,CASSYTLNLDTQYF,TGTGCCAGCAGTTATACCTTGAACCTAGATACGCAGTATTTT
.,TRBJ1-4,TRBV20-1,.,CSGGSDEKLFF,TGCAGTGGTGGGTCGGACGAAAAACTGTTTTTT
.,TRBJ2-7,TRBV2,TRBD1,CASSEGTGGDEQYF,TGTGCCAGCAGTGAGGGGACAGGGGGAGACGAGCAGTACTTC
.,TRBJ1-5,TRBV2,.,CASSEGGASQPQHF,TGTGCCAGCAGTGAGGGAGGGGCAAGTCAGCCCCAGCATTTT
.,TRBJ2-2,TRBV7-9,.,CASSLSLSGLSTGELFF,TGTGCCAGCAGCTTGAGCTTGTCAGGACTCTCCACCGGGGAGCTGTTTTTT
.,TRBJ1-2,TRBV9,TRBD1,CASSVGQGGGYTF,TGTGCCAGCAGCGTAGGACAGGGAGGGGGCTACACCTTC
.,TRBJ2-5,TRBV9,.,CASSVAPEKETQYF,TGTGCCAGCAGCGTAGCTCCGGAGAAAGAGACCCAGTACTTC
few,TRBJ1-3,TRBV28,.,CASSPPSRNTIYF,TGTGCCAGCAGTCCCCCCTCCCGGAACACCATATATTTT
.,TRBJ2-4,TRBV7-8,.,CASSLDGTAKNIQYF,TGTGCCAGCAGCTTAGACGGAACAGCCAAAAACATTCAGTACTTC
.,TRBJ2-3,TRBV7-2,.,CASSPGVTDTQYF,TGTGCCAGCAGCCCTGGAGTGACAGATACGCAGTATTTT
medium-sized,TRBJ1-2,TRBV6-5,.,CASSYASNYGYTF,TGTGCCAGCAGTTACGCCAGTAACTATGGCTACACCTTC
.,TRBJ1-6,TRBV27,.,CASSMSGAGDSPLHF,TGTGCCAGCAGTATGTCCGGGGCAGGGGATTCACCCCTCCACTTT
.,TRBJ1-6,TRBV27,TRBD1,CASSFSGTDNSPLHF,TGTGCCAGCAGTTTCTCCGGGACAGATAATTCACCCCTCCACTTT
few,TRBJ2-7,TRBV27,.,CASSPTGTRNYEQYF,TGTGCCAGCAGTCCCACCGGGACAAGAAACTACGAGCAGTACTTC
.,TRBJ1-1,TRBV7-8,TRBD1,CASSQGTVNTEAFF,TGTGCCAGCAGCCAAGGGACAGTCAACACTGAAGCTTTCTTT
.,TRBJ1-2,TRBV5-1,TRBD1,CASSLPTTTGVGYTF,TGCGCCAGCAGCTTGCCAACTACGACAGGGGTTGGCTACACCTTC
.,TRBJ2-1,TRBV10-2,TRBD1,CASSESTGVNEQFF,TGCGCCAGCAGTGAGTCGACAGGGGTCAATGAGCAGTTCTTC
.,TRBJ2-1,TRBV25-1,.,CASSANRVGNEQFF,TGTGCCAGCAGTGCTAACAGGGTTGGAAATGAGCAGTTCTTC
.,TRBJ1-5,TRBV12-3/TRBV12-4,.,CASSSRGVANQPQHF,TGTGCCAGCAGTTCCAGAGGGGTAGCCAATCAGCCCCAGCATTTT
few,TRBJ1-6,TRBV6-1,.,CASSEVAGAVNSPLHF,TGTGCCAGCAGTGAAGTGGCAGGGGCAGTCAATTCACCCCTCCACTTT
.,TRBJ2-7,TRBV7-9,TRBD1,CASSLRQGRSYEQYF,TGTGCCAGCAGCTTAAGACAGGGTCGCTCCTACGAGCAGTACTTC